Following are 8 T cell receptor beta chains from one sample sequenced in a study of blood T cells in healthy people across ages. It was with a sample-barcoded 5' primer and a J-beta primer mix that a second PCR of about 7 to 12 cycles was run. TCRdb re-derived calls from the 5' RACE reads in MiXCR, one entry per CDR3 protein. The data show around 1,700,000 distinct CDR3 sequences, under 30% seen once. The material sequenced was blood. The origin of the receptors is a woman aged 25 to 39 in good health.

In DNA form, the CDR3 reads TGCAGTGCTAGAGTCACCCCGATATTGTCCTACAATGAGCAGTACTTC. Residues: CSARVTPILSYNEQYF. The V call is TRBV20-1, the J call TRBJ2-7; D remains ambiguous. Trimming took 1 base from V and 7 from J, leaving 23 bases between them. In germline, CDR1 is DFQATT, CDR2 SNEGSKA (reference sequence). This CDR3 is built from 16 residues.

This clonotype was seen more than once but under ten times. The chain uses TRBV7-9 and TRBJ2-7; 7 bases are shared with TRBD2. Germline trimming cut 0 bases from V and 0 bases from J; bases unmatched to any gene: 8. The CDR3 totals 17 residues. Germline loops: CDR1 SEHNR, CDR2 FQNEAQ (reference sequence). DNA for the CDR3: TGTGCCAGCAGCTTAGCAGCTTCCCGGGACTACTCCTACGAGCAGTACTTC. The encoded protein is CASSLAASRDYSYEQYF. Filled out from reference TRBV7-9 and TRBJ2-7, the complete variable domain reads DTGVSQNPRHKITKRGQNVTFRCDPISEHNRLYWYRQTLGQGPEFLTYFQNEAQLEKSRLLSDRFSAERPKGSFSTLEIQRTEQGDSAMYLCASSLAASRDYSYEQYFGPGTRLTVT.

As concerns this clonotype: At one of its ends the junction is not consistent with the germline gene, which may arise from a read error. The CDR3 DNA is TGCGCCGGCAGCTATGATACAGGGTCTGGTGGCTACACCTTC. It yields the protein CAGSYDTGSGGYTF. The V and J genes are TRBV5-1 and TRBJ1-2; D is perhaps TRBD1 (6 bases). CDR3 length equals 14 residues. Germline assignment: CDR1 SGHRS and CDR2 YFSETQ.

In its sample, this clonotype was seen many times. This chain links TRBV9 with TRBJ2-3; 7 nucleotides align to TRBD2. Germline loops: CDR1 SGDLS, CDR2 YYNGEE. V shed 2 bases and J 2 bases; nucleotides not matched to a gene: 11. The CDR3 is 17 amino acids. Here the CDR3 reads CASSVGLSGGLTDTQYF. The CDR3 coding sequence is TGTGCCAGCAGCGTCGGTCTTTCGGGGGGACTCACAGATACGCAGTATTTT.

This clonotype was seen at least ten times. The gene calls are TRBV10-3 and TRBJ2-1; D possibly corresponds to TRBD1 (6 bases). Germline values: CDR1 ENHRY, CDR2 SYGVKD. The CDR3 loop spans 12 amino acids. V was clipped by 10 bases and J by 1 base, with 8 bases between them. CDR3 in DNA: TGTGCCAGCGGACAGTCCTACAATGAGCAGTTCTTC. This translates into CASGQSYNEQFF.

In its sample, this clonotype was seen a few times. CDR3 region: CASSPGIGTAEETQYF. CDR3 DNA: TGTGCCAGCAGCCCCGGAATAGGGACAGCAGAAGAGACCCAGTACTTC. The chain couples TRBV9 to TRBJ2-5, with 7 bases aligning to TRBD1. V shed 4 bases and J 3 bases; nucleotides not matched to a gene: 12. The germline V gene has CDR1 SGDLS and CDR2 YYNGEE. This CDR3 is built from 16 residues.

The table lists this clonotype with a few counts. J is TRBJ1-5 and V is TRBV20-1; 10 positions agree with TRBD1. Germline loops: CDR1 DFQATT, CDR2 SNEGSKA (reference sequence). J gave up 6 bases and V 7 bases, and 6 bases lay outside the gene matches. CDR3 length equals 13 residues. The chain's CDR3 is CSVLRQGAQPQHF. CDR3 nucleotide sequence: TGCAGTGTCCTGAGACAGGGGGCTCAGCCCCAGCATTTT.

CDR3 in amino acids: CASSLAPADTYEQYF. The CDR3 bases are TGCGCCAGCAGCTTGGCCCCGGCAGACACCTACGAGCAGTACTTC. The chain links TRBV5-1 to TRBJ2-7; D uncertain. This CDR3 spans 15 amino acids. V lost 0 bases, J lost 2 bases, and 12 bases lay in between. CDR1 and CDR2 (germline): SGHRS, YFSETQ.